These T cell receptor beta chains were read from a single sample in a study of blood T cell repertoires in COVID-19. Only in-frame clones appear in the TCRdb table, and some are missing; sequencing was by immunoSEQ multiplex PCR. The sample lists some 260,000 clones, 65% to 90% seen once, with approximately 1.6% in the top ten. Sequencing was performed on PBMCs or T cells enriched from blood (not recorded which). The source is a man in his forties who had recovered from COVID-19. CDR3s include the opening cysteine and the closing phenylalanine or tryptophan. A D gene is named only where the DNA matches it firmly. For some rows the clone size is stated as once, few or many, or as a class when expanded; others skip it.

TRBV7-3	.	TRBJ2-5	once	TGTGCCAGCAGCCCCGCCGGGGAACAAGAGACCCAGTACTTC	CASSPAGEQETQYF
TRBV5-3	.	TRBJ1-2	.	TGTGCCAGAAGCTGGGGCAGACCAGGGGAGGGCTACACCTTC	CARSWGRPGEGYTF
TRBV19	TRBD1	TRBJ1-1	.	TGTGCCAGTAATTACCAGGGGGAGGACACTGAAGCTTTCTTT	CASNYQGEDTEAFF
TRBV29-1	.	TRBJ2-1	once	TGCAGCGTCAGATACTACAATGAGCAGTTCTTC	CSVRYYNEQFF
TRBV7-8	TRBD1	TRBJ2-7	.	TGTGCCAGCAGCTTAGACGGGACAGTCTACGAGCAGTACTTC	CASSLDGTVYEQYF
TRBV5-5	.	TRBJ2-7	.	TGTGCCAGCAGCTTAATGGTTCGGGAGCAGTACTTC	CASSLMVREQYF
TRBV19	TRBD1	TRBJ2-7	.	TGTGCCAGTAGTATAGTCGGGACAGGCTTCTACGAGCAGTACTTC	CASSIVGTGFYEQYF
TRBV29-1	.	TRBJ1-2	few	TGCAGCGTTGAGAGGGCGTATGGCTACACCTTC	CSVERAYGYTF
TRBV7-9	TRBD1	TRBJ2-7	few	TGTGCCAGCAGCACGGGACAGGGGCCGCTCGAGCAGTACTTC	CASSTGQGPLEQYF
TRBV5-1	.	TRBJ1-3	.	TGCGCCAGCAGCAACACAGGGACTGGAAACACCATATATTTT	CASSNTGTGNTIYF
TRBV5-4	.	TRBJ1-1	.	TGTGCCAGCAGCTTAACAGGAAGCACTGAAGCTTTCTTT	CASSLTGSTEAFF
TRBV7-2	.	TRBJ2-7	.	TGTGCCAGCAGAACCACGGGAGCCGCCTCCTACGAGCAGTACTTC	CASRTTGAASYEQYF
TRBV6-5	.	TRBJ2-1	.	TGTGCCAGCAGTTACCAGGGGGAGCAGTTCTTC	CASSYQGEQFF
TRBV7-8	.	TRBJ1-3	.	TGTGCCAGCAGCTTACGGGGAGTAGCTACTGGAAACACCATATATTTT	CASSLRGVATGNTIYF
TRBV15	TRBD2	TRBJ2-3	.	TGTGCCACCAGCGGTGGACTAGCGAGCACAGATACGCAGTATTTT	CATSGGLASTDTQYF
TRBV7-2	.	TRBJ1-2	.	TGTGCCAGCAGCTTAGCCCAGGGGTTCTATGGCTACACCTTC	CASSLAQGFYGYTF
TRBV4-3	.	TRBJ1-4	.	TGCGCCAGCAGCCAAGCCTACAGGGTGACAGAAAAACTGTTTTTT	CASSQAYRVTEKLFF
TRBV30	TRBD2	TRBJ2-7	few	TGTGCCTGGTCAGGGACTAGCGCATACGAGCAGTACTTC	CAWSGTSAYEQYF
TRBV5-3	.	TRBJ1-1	.	TGTGCCAGAAGCTCGATCGGGGGAAACACTGAAGCTTTCTTT	CARSSIGGNTEAFF
TRBV5-1	.	TRBJ2-1	.	TGCGCCAGCAGCAACGGTGAAAGGAGAGACAATGAGCAGTTCTTC	CASSNGERRDNEQFF
TRBV4-2	.	TRBJ2-5	.	TGTGCCAGCAGTCCCCCCGGGTTGCGAGCGCAAGAGACCCAGTACTTC	CASSPPGLRAQETQYF
TRBV4-1	.	TRBJ2-3	.	TGCGCCAGCAGCCAAGACCTGGCTAGCCCAGGCTTCACAGATACGCAGTATTTT	CASSQDLASPGFTDTQYF
TRBV20-1	TRBD1	TRBJ2-3	.	TGCAGTGCTAGTCCGGGACAGGGGACAGATACGCAGTATTTT	CSASPGQGTDTQYF
TRBV29-1	TRBD1	TRBJ2-5	few	TGCAGCGTTGACTCCCCCCAGGGGGCAGAGACCCAGTACTTC	CSVDSPQGAETQYF
TRBV30	TRBD1	TRBJ1-5	.	TGTGCCTGGAGAGACAGGGCCGGGAGTCAGCCCCAGCATTTT	CAWRDRAGSQPQHF
TRBV11-3	.	TRBJ2-5	.	TGTGCCAGCAGCTCGGGAGATGGTAAAGAGACCCAGTACTTC	CASSSGDGKETQYF
TRBV7-9	.	TRBJ1-1	.	TGTGCCAGCAGCTCCAATTTGAACACTGAAGCTTTCTTT	CASSSNLNTEAFF
TRBV28	.	TRBJ1-4	.	TGTGCCAGCAGATCCATTGCGAATGCCTCAACTAATGAAAAACTGTTTTTT	CASRSIANASTNEKLFF
TRBV9	.	TRBJ1-4	.	TGTGCCAGCAGCGCTGAGACAGGCGTTAATGAAAAACTGTTTTTT	CASSAETGVNEKLFF
TRBV18	TRBD1	TRBJ2-5	.	TGTGCCAGCTCAACCGGGACAGCCCAAGAGACCCAGTACTTC	CASSTGTAQETQYF
TRBV30	.	TRBJ1-1	.	TGTGCCTGGAGTGGAGGGGGTGAAGCTTTCTTT	CAWSGGGEAFF
TRBV6-5	.	TRBJ2-2	few	TGTGGAACAGGGTCGGTCACCGGGGAGCTGTTTTTT	CGTGSVTGELFF